This T cell receptor (beta chain) was observed in a study of T-cell memory formation after mild COVID-19. Study context: The study found TCR clusters largely donor specific. Study outcomes and limitations: The main location of contracting CD4+ clones was CM and EM, and that of contracting CD8+ clones was EMRA.

This clonotype has more than one count but fewer than ten. The antigen is undetermined. CDR1 and CDR2 from the germline V gene are SGHDT and YYEEEE. Trimming pared 1 base from V and 2 bases from J, leaving 11 bases between. CDR3 length equals 15 residues. The TCR alpha and TCR beta cDNA libraries, bearing sample barcodes and UMIs, were generated by 5'RACE using constant-segment primers. TCRdb re-derived calls from the 5' RACE reads in MiXCR, one entry per CDR3 protein. The sample consists of around 420,000 distinct CDR3 sequences, roughly a quarter of them appearing once. The rearrangement uses TRBV5-6 and TRBJ2-3; D gene ambiguous. The sequencing sample was made of PBMCs or a T cell subset sorted from them (not recorded which). The clonotype comes from an adult woman who had mild COVID-19 (a few samples of this study predate the infection). Cell type and time point are not known. CDR3 DNA sequence: TGTGCCAGCAGCTTGTATCGGTCCTCCACAGATACGCAGTATTTT. It encodes CASSLYRSSTDTQYF.